This T cell receptor beta chain was captured in a study of monozygotic twins with inflammatory bowel disease. Study findings and constraints: With others, IBD patients shared fewer clonotypes than healthy twins did, especially with disease activity. For IBD, no single strong associated signal or clonotype was supported. Immunosuppressive treatment differences may have increased patient repertoire variability.

TCRdb re-called the 5' RACE reads; every CDR3 protein appears as one record, without DNA. The table lists 300,000 to 350,000 distinct CDR3 sequences. Phlebotomy per donor yielded a single 2.5 ml blood sample. Comments on this clonotype: Its antigen remains unknown.

The TCR sequence derives from a human donor with ulcerative colitis or Crohn's disease, or a healthy co-twin of an affected twin (not recorded which). Sequenced input: blood.

CDR3 sequence: CSAVRGGGTEAFF. The genes are TRBV20-1 and TRBJ1-1; TCRdb designates TRBD1, a call that cannot be tested without DNA. The CDR3 runs 13 residues. Germline V lookup: CDR1 DFQATT, CDR2 SNEGSKA (reference sequence).